The present T cell receptor beta chain was sequenced within a study of cytomegalovirus exposure and HLA in healthy donors. Study-wide results and caveats: Most observed TCR sequences were rare, whereas some public TCRs were detected in many donors.

About this clone: Its antigen is unidentified.

The primer mix had 60 Vbeta and 13 Jbeta primers. Clones were read by immunoSEQ multiplex PCR, and TCRdb kept only the in-frame ones, dropping some. The table records 100,000 to 150,000 clones, 73% of them present only once. CDR1 and CDR2 from the germline V gene are MNHEY and SVGAGI. The CDR3 is made up of 16 amino acids. Trimming took 4 bases from V and 3 from J; bases not matched to a gene: 11. This clonotype was obtained from a man between 60 and 75 years old in good health and CMV-seropositive. Sequenced: PBMCs. The chain couples TRBV6-5 to TRBJ2-7, with TRBD2 identical over 8 bases. CDR3 sequence (DNA): TGTGCCAGCAGTTCCAGCGGGGGCCGCCTAGGCTACGAGCAGTACTTC. Translation gives CASSSSGGRLGYEQYF.